The clone carrying this T cell receptor beta chain came up a few times. Its antigen is not identified. This likely comes from a read error, as the CDR3 has no conserved phenylalanine or tryptophan at its end. This entry comes from a study of blood T cells in healthy people across ages. A second PCR of 7 to 11 cycles used a sample-barcoded 5' primer and a J-beta primer mix. TCRdb processed the 5' RACE reads anew with MiXCR; each CDR3 protein has one entry. Among about 800,000 distinct CDR3 sequences listed, just under 25% were seen once. Overall study findings and caveats: PBMCs were not sorted, which prevented a conclusive comparison of naive versus antigen-experienced cells.

These sequences were also reported in another study, on T cells of mothers and their children. From that report: A few healthy Caucasian mothers, along with their six children, were the donors. No clone of persistent microchimeric T cells was detected.

Sequencing input: blood. The TCR sequence derives from a boy between 10 and 17 years old in good health.

The CDR3 DNA reads TGTGCCAGCCAAGGGCCCGGAGAGACCCAGTACTCC. Its protein is CASQGPGETQYS. The rearrangement links TRBV27 to TRBJ2-5, with D uncertain. Germline V gene sequence: CDR1 MNHEY, CDR2 SMNVEV (reference sequence). The CDR3 runs to 12 residues. The V and J ends lost 8 bases and 4 bases respectively, with 11 bases between them.